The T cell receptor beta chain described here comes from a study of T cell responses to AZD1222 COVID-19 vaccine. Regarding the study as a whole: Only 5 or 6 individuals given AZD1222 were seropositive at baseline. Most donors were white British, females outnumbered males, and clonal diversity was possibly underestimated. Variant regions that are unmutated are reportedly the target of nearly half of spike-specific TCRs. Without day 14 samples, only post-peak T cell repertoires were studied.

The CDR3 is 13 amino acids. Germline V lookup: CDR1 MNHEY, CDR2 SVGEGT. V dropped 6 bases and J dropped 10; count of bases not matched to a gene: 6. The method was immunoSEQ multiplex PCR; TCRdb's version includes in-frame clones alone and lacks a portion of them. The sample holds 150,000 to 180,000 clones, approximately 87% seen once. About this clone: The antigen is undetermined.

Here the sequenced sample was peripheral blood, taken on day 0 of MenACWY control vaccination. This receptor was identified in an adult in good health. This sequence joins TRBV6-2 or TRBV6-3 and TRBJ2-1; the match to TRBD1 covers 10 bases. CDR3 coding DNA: TGTGCCAGCAGCGACAGGGGGCTAGGGGAGCAGTTCTTC. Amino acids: CASSDRGLGEQFF.